One TCR beta chain is described in this entry. What it recognizes is unknown. Nested PCRs of 16 and 9 cycles, two in total, were run on TCRalpha and TCRbeta cDNA. No DNA is given; TCRdb re-called the 5' RACE reads and lists each CDR3 protein once. The sample totals approximately 400,000 distinct CDR3 sequences. The data originate from a study of monozygotic twins with inflammatory bowel disease. The CDR3 is made up of 15 amino acids. Germline V gene lookup returns CDR1 SNHLY and CDR2 FYNNEI. Overall study findings and caveats: People with IBD had fewer clonotypes in common with others than healthy twins did, especially with disease activity. For IBD, no single strong associated signal or clonotype was supported.

Sequenced: blood. The J gene is TRBJ2-1, the V gene TRBV2; as DNA is missing, the TRBD1 call by TCRdb cannot be tested. The TCR comes from a human donor with ulcerative colitis or Crohn's disease, or a healthy co-twin of an affected twin (not recorded which). The CDR3: CASREQGSLYNEQFF.